The 27 T cell receptor beta chains below all came from one sample that was sequenced in a study of beta chain features in type 1 diabetes (dated by TCRdb to the late 2010s). Receptor amplification or capture employed the immunoSEQ multiplex PCR assay. The entire isolated RNA was reverse transcribed using the High Capacity cDNA Reverse Transcription Kit, and thus expressed TCRB transcripts were sequenced. What TCRdb holds here is the immuneACCESS table cut down to in-frame rearrangements. Part of the clones is not present; checked against another copy, under half of the missing clones reflect an unresolved V gene, and the others are unexplained. This sample holds 300,000 to 400,000 clones; roughly 12% were observed only once. Of the sample, approximately 0.015% falls within the top ten clones. Sequencing was carried out using naive CD4+ T cells from blood. The cell subset or site label of this sample denotes: true naive CD4+ T cells. These receptors all come from a man between 18 and 29 years old in good health.

A few counts support this clone. The chain employs TRBV2 and TRBJ2-7; no clear D gene. The CDR3 has 11 residues. Germline assignment: CDR1 SNHLY and CDR2 FYNNEI. V gave up 10 bases and J gave up 3 bases, with 10 bases separating them. This CDR3 is CATTQVYEQYF. CDR3 bases: TGTGCCACAACCCAGGTCTACGAGCAGTACTTC. The entire variable domain, with the rest obtained from reference TRBV2 and TRBJ2-7, is as follows: EPEVTQTPSHQVTQMGQEVILRCVPISNHLYFYWYRQILGQKVEFLVSFYNNEISEKSEIFDDQFSVERPDGSNFTLKIRSTKLEDSAMYFCATTQVYEQYFGPGTRLTVT.

The V call is TRBV27, the J call TRBJ2-7, with TRBD2 matching over 10 bases. CDR3 size: 15 residues. After removal of 8 bases from V and 1 base from J, the junction contained 8 bases not matched to a gene. Germline V gene data show CDR1 as MNHEY and CDR2 as SMNVEV (reference sequence). CDR3 sequence reads: CASRGLAGASYEQYF. For the CDR3, the DNA is TGTGCCAGCCGCGGGCTAGCGGGGGCTTCCTACGAGCAGTACTTC.

This sequence joins TRBV9 and TRBJ2-1; a weak D match, TRBD1 (6 bases). The germline V and J ends were trimmed by 5 bases and 4 bases, with 22 bases remaining between them. CDR3 length: 17 residues. Germline V gives CDR1 SGDLS, CDR2 YYNGEE. The CDR3 DNA is TGTGCCAGCAGGATACCCCGACAGGTCCCCTTTTACAATGAGCAGTTCTTC. Protein sequence: CASRIPRQVPFYNEQFF.

This sequence joins TRBV5-4 and TRBJ2-3; TRBD2 matches at 14 bases. The CDR3 consists of 15 residues. The V gene's germline CDR1 is SGHNT and CDR2 YYREEE (reference sequence). After removal of 4 bases from V and 4 bases from J, the junction contained 2 bases not matched to a gene. CDR3 in amino acids: CASSVGLAGADTQYF. The CDR3 DNA reads as TGTGCCAGCAGCGTGGGACTAGCGGGAGCAGATACGCAGTATTTT.

This sequence joins TRBV4-2 and TRBJ1-2; 7 positions match TRBD1. The CDR3 loop spans 14 amino acids. V was clipped by 0 bases and J by 4 bases; unmatched bases: 2. Germline V lookup: CDR1 LGHNA, CDR2 YNFKEQ. The CDR3 sequence is CASSQERGPYGYTF. CDR3 in DNA: TGTGCCAGCAGCCAAGAGAGGGGGCCCTATGGCTACACCTTC.

V gene TRBV7-3 combines with J gene TRBJ1-1, with a weak D call TRBD1 (5 bases). V shed 3 bases and J shed 6 bases, with 20 bases lying between them. This CDR3 region has 16 residues. CDR1 SGHTA and CDR2 FQGTGA come from the germline V gene. The CDR3 is CASSFSGRPGVAEAFF. CDR3 coding DNA: TGTGCCAGCAGCTTCTCGGGGCGGCCGGGGGTGGCTGAAGCTTTCTTT.

This clone came up a few times. The chain joins TRBV5-1 to TRBJ2-1, with 7 bases aligning to TRBD1. The V gene's germline CDR1 is SGHRS and CDR2 YFSETQ. The CDR3 loop spans 19 amino acids. J lost 5 bases, V lost 0 bases, and 17 bases had no gene match. The CDR3 reads CASSLAYQGDLLGDNEQFF. Here the CDR3 DNA reads TGCGCCAGCAGCTTGGCCTATCAGGGGGACCTCCTAGGGGACAATGAGCAGTTCTTC.

The chain carries TRBV5-1 and TRBJ2-3; D gene uncertain. The V gene lost 4 bases and the J gene lost 0 bases, with 18 bases spanning the gap. Germline CDR1 SGHRS, CDR2 YFSETQ. The CDR3 is 17 amino acids. CDR3 sequence reads: CASSRALPRRSTDTQYF. CDR3 nucleotides: TGCGCCAGCAGCCGAGCTCTCCCGCGGCGCAGCACAGATACGCAGTATTTT.

The chain combines TRBV6-1 with TRBJ1-2; no clear D gene. Per germline, CDR1 MNHNS and CDR2 SASEGT. This CDR3 has 9 residues. V was shortened by 7 bases and J by 8 bases, with 5 bases between the two germline ends. The CDR3 sequence is CASTVGYTF. DNA for the CDR3: TGTGCCAGCACCGTGGGCTACACCTTC.

The J gene is TRBJ2-3, the V gene TRBV5-1; weak D call: TRBD2 (5 bases). Trimming stripped 6 bases from V and 0 bases from J, with 14 bases between. Germline CDR1 SGHRS, CDR2 YFSETQ. The CDR3 runs to 15 residues. CDR3 loop: CASISGRGSTDTQYF. The CDR3 nucleotides read TGCGCCAGCATTTCGGGGAGAGGGAGCACAGATACGCAGTATTTT.

The chain carries TRBV28 and TRBJ2-7; a possible D gene is TRBD1 (6 bases). Germline lookup yields CDR1 MDHEN and CDR2 SYDVKM. Trimming cost V 8 bases and J 5 bases, with 19 bases left between them. The CDR3 spans 14 residues. CDR3 region: CASLPGGSFHEQYF. DNA of the CDR3: TGTGCCAGCCTCCCTGGGGGCAGTTTCCACGAGCAGTACTTC.

The V and J genes are TRBV6-6 and TRBJ1-5, with a tentative D call TRBD1 (5 bases). The CDR3 is 15 residues long. Trimming removed 5 bases from V and 2 bases from J, with 13 bases in between. Germline CDR1 is MNHNY and CDR2 is SVGAGI (reference sequence). The CDR3 DNA reads as TGTGCCAGCAGTGACGACAGTTCAGGCAATCAGCCCCAGCATTTT. Amino acid sequence: CASSDDSSGNQPQHF.

This clone was seen a handful of times. The rearrangement uses TRBV11-1 and TRBJ2-7; TRBD1 matches 7 bases. Germline CDR1 and CDR2: SGHAT and FQDESV (reference sequence). The V segment lost 4 bases and the J segment 1 base; nucleotides outside the gene matches: 4. CDR3 length equals 14 residues. The CDR3: CASSSHRGSYEQYF. The DNA for the CDR3 is TGTGCCAGCAGCTCGCACAGGGGATCCTACGAGCAGTACTTC.

V gene TRBV9 combines with J gene TRBJ2-1, with 8 positions matching TRBD1. With V trimmed by 0 bases and J by 4 bases, 6 bases remained unmatched. This CDR3 spans 16 amino acids. The germline V gene encodes CDR1 SGDLS and CDR2 YYNGEE. CDR3 sequence (DNA): TGTGCCAGCAGCGTAGGTGGACAGGGACGGTACAATGAGCAGTTCTTC. It encodes CASSVGGQGRYNEQFF.

The chain couples TRBV28 to TRBJ2-6, with D tentatively TRBD2 (5 bases). CDR1 and CDR2 (germline): MDHEN, SYDVKM. Trimming stripped 7 bases from V and 2 bases from J, with 12 bases between. The CDR3 runs 15 residues. The CDR3 DNA reads as TGTGCCAGCACCCACCCGGGGACTGGGGCCAACGTCCTGACTTTC. Translating gives CASTHPGTGANVLTF.

This clone was observed a few times. This rearrangement joins TRBV5-1 to TRBJ1-2; 9 bases are a match to TRBD1. Germline CDR1 reads SGHRS; CDR2 reads YFSETQ. With V trimmed by 0 bases and J by 8 bases, 2 bases remained unmatched. The CDR3 has 13 amino acids. The CDR3, as DNA: TGCGCCAGCAGCTTGGCGGGACAGGGCGGCTACACCTTC. Protein product: CASSLAGQGGYTF.

In its sample, this clone was seen a few times. This chain connects TRBV7-2 to TRBJ1-1; 7 bases are shared with TRBD1. This CDR3 has 14 residues. Germline-derived CDR1 and CDR2 are SGHTA and FQGNSA. V was pared by 5 bases and J by 4 bases, with 7 bases of the junction left unmatched. CDR3 bases: TGTGCCAGCAGCCCTCAACAGGGGCCCACTGAAGCTTTCTTT. Translating gives CASSPQQGPTEAFF.

The CDR3 loop reads CASSSATGSYNEQFF. The CDR3, as DNA: TGTGCCAGCAGCTCAGCGACAGGGTCCTACAATGAGCAGTTCTTC. The genes are TRBV7-2 and TRBJ2-1; the match to TRBD1 covers 7 bases. Germline V gene data show CDR1 as SGHTA and CDR2 as FQGNSA. The CDR3 extends over 15 amino acids. Trimming took 4 bases from V and 1 from J; bases not matched to a gene: 4.

This clone has just a few counts. The chain carries TRBV28 and TRBJ2-3; D unresolved. The CDR3 totals 14 residues. With 5 bases removed from V and 5 bases from J, the gap between germline ends came to 14 bases. Germline assignment: CDR1 MDHEN and CDR2 SYDVKM. The CDR3 coding sequence is TGTGCCAGCAGTCCGCAAGCTGGGCAAGATACGCAGTATTTT. The encoded protein is CASSPQAGQDTQYF.

This clone was detected only a few times. This chain uses TRBV23-1 with TRBJ2-7; D possibly corresponds to TRBD2 (5 bases). TRBV23-1 is marked as an open reading frame, function uncertain. This CDR3 is built from 17 residues. V was cut by 3 bases and J by 2 bases, with 20 bases left in between. CDR3 amino acids: CASSHPSREGGTYEQYF. CDR3 in DNA: TGCGCCAGCAGTCACCCTTCGAGGGAAGGAGGAACCTACGAGCAGTACTTC.

The rearrangement links TRBV7-8 to TRBJ1-5, with TRBD1 matching 7 bases. CDR3 size: 20 residues. Germline lookup yields CDR1 SGHVS and CDR2 FQNEAQ. The ends lost 0 bases at V and 4 bases at J; junction bases unmatched: 18. The CDR3 DNA reads as TGTGCCAGCAGCTTAGCGTACTGGACGAGACAGGGATTTGGTAATCAGCCCCAGCATTTT. Translating it yields CASSLAYWTRQGFGNQPQHF.

The chain combines TRBV9 with TRBJ1-4; D possibly corresponds to TRBD1 (6 bases). The CDR3 consists of 17 residues. Germline values: CDR1 SGDLS, CDR2 YYNGEE. With 0 bases removed from V and 3 bases from J, the gap between germline ends came to 15 bases. This CDR3 is CASSVGALPGANEKLFF. For the CDR3, the DNA is TGTGCCAGCAGCGTAGGGGCCCTGCCAGGGGCTAATGAAAAACTGTTTTTT.

V is TRBV29-1 and J is TRBJ1-1; 8 bases agree with TRBD1. The V gene end was trimmed by 0 bases and the J gene end by 2 bases; junction bases not matched to a gene: 8. CDR1 and CDR2 (germline): SQVTM, ANQGSEA. The CDR3 has 16 amino acids. CDR3 amino acids: CSVEDSGRGHNTEAFF. As DNA, the CDR3 is TGCAGCGTTGAAGACTCGGGCAGGGGGCACAACACTGAAGCTTTCTTT.

CDR3 coding DNA: TGTGCCAGCAGTGCTGGAGGGGTTCCCCTCTACGAGCAGTACTTC. This gives the protein CASSAGGVPLYEQYF. The chain carries TRBV28 and TRBJ2-7; perhaps TRBD2 as D (6 bases). In germline, CDR1 is MDHEN, CDR2 SYDVKM. The CDR3 is made up of 15 amino acids. V dropped 5 bases and J dropped 3 bases, with 17 bases sitting between them.

The chain is built from TRBV7-9 and TRBJ2-5; 8 bases match TRBD1. Trimming cost V 4 bases and J 4 bases; bases outside gene matches: 5. The CDR3 runs 14 residues. Germline CDR1 is SEHNR and CDR2 is FQNEAQ (reference sequence). The chain's CDR3 is CASSSKTGAETQYF. For the CDR3, the DNA is TGTGCCAGCAGCTCAAAGACAGGGGCAGAGACCCAGTACTTC.

Worth noting for this clone: Other DNA sequences from this sample encode an identical CDR3 as well. The rearrangement uses TRBV9 and TRBJ1-2; 7 nucleotides line up with TRBD1. CDR1 and CDR2 from the germline V gene are SGDLS and YYNGEE. The CDR3 is made up of 14 amino acids. The V gene end was trimmed by 4 bases and the J gene end by 2 bases; junction bases not matched to a gene: 5. Written as DNA, the CDR3 is TGTGCCAGCAGCACCGGGACAGCCAACTATGGCTACACCTTC. It encodes CASSTGTANYGYTF.

CDR3 in DNA: TGTGCCAGCAGGCAGGGGGCTCAGCCCCAGCATTTT. Translating gives CASRQGAQPQHF. V is TRBV2 and J is TRBJ1-5, with 8 bases that match TRBD1. The CDR3 has 12 amino acids. The trim removed 6 bases at V and 6 bases at J, leaving 1 base unmatched. Germline-derived CDR1 and CDR2 are SNHLY and FYNNEI.